This T cell receptor beta chain was identified during a study of blood T cell repertoires in COVID-19. The overall study: Samples taken during acute and convalescent COVID-19 were collected in the United States, Italy and Spain. The analysed material was cDNA or gDNA that came from T cells, B-cell-depleted T cells, or PBMCs.

Germline CDR1 KGHDR, CDR2 SFDVKD. This CDR3 is 13 amino acids long. V was cut by 6 bases and J by 5 bases, with 10 bases left in between. In the authors' workflow: Nucleated cell number was recorded as an estimate derived from reference gene primer amplification. Assay used: immunoSEQ multiplex PCR; TCRdb lists only in-frame clones, some missing. V and J calls and clone size are those listed in that table; D and trimming were worked out from the DNA. The table shows more than 95,000 clones, with about four fifths occurring only once. This chain joins TRBV24-1 and TRBJ1-5, with unresolved D. The sequence came from a man in his thirties or forties with COVID-19, enrolled during active disease. The sequencing input was peripheral blood. The DNA of the CDR3 is TGTGCCACCAGTAGGAGTTTTGATCAGCCCCAGCATTTT. It translates to CATSRSFDQPQHF.